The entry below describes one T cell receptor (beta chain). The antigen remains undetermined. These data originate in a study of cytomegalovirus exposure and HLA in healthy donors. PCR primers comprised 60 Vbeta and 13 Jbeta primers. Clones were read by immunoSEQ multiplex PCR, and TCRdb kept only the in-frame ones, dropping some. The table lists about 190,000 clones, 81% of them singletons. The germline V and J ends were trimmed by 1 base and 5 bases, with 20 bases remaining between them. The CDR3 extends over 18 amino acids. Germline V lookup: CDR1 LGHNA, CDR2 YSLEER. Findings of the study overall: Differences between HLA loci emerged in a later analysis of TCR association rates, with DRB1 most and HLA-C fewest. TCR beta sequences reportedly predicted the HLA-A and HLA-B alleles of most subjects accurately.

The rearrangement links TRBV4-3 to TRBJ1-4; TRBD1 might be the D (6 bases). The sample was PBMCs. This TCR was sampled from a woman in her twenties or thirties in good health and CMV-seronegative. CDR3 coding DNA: TGCGCCAGCAGCCAAGGGCAGGGGTTGCAGGGTTCGAATGAAAAACTGTTTTTT. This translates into CASSQGQGLQGSNEKLFF.